The entry below gives a single T cell receptor beta chain sequence along with its context. In this sample, this clonotype turned up once. The target of this receptor is not known. No much larger clonotype is one base removed from it; base qualities were not supplied. This sample was included in a study of blood T cells in healthy people across ages (dated by TCRdb to 2013 to 2016). Turning to the overall study: In model experiments, roughly one uniquely barcoded TCR beta cDNA molecule per two T cells was captured by template switching. Using deep sequencing normalized with unique cDNA molecular identifiers, the study measured how TCR beta repertoire diversity changes with age. Donors were grouped into four age groups: young (average 16 years), middle-aged (roughly 38), aged (about 60) and long-lived (about 82). Donors of different ages were randomly distributed across sequencing lanes to avoid experimental bias. Using the same blood draw, the study looked at two additional independent replicas of 1 million unique cDNA reads for two donors, one aged 18 to 30 and the other aged 80 or older.

Results the study describes overall, beyond this receptor: Because donor CMV infection status was unknown, age-related changes in expanded clonotypes were potentially confounded. Conclusive comparison of naive and antigen-experienced compartments was prevented by the profiling of bulk unsorted PBMCs. Compared with the aged group, the long-lived group had more naive CD4+ T cells, fewer expanded clones and increased TCR diversity, a pattern suggesting age selection. As age increased, observed TCR beta diversity per million T cells dropped in a roughly linear way, and a significant reduction was already evident by age around 41. Total diversity estimates from one million sequenced T cells were considered lower bounds and underestimates. There was a strong correlation between observed TCR beta diversity and the percentage of naive T cells measured by flow cytometry.

Donors were approximately 42 systemically healthy Caucasian individuals from Russia aged roughly 6 to 95 years. About 9.1 milliliters of peripheral blood were collected from each donor into EDTA-treated Vacutainer tubes. Ficoll-Paque density-gradient centrifugation was used to isolate PBMCs, with at least 6.5 million per sample. Trizol reagent was used to extract total RNA from the PBMCs, yielding at least 6 micrograms per sample. Naive CD45RAhigh/CD27high T cell percentages were measured by flow cytometry on a PBMC aliquot from every donor. The junction shows trimming of 4 bases on V and 13 bases on J, and the gene matches do not reach 14 bases of it. CDR1 SEHNR and CDR2 FQNEAQ were looked up in the germline V gene (reference sequence). Counted from cysteine to phenylalanine, this CDR3 has 15 amino acids. The retained sequence is limited to the CDR3, 45 bases, with the frame set at the first base.

Libraries were constructed by 5' RACE. Data came from an Illumina HiSeq 2500. A second about 7 to 12 cycle PCR used a sample-barcoded 5' primer and a J-beta primer mix. A unique molecular identifier was introduced onto each TCR beta cDNA molecule by a template-switch 5' adaptor carrying 12 random nucleotides. Each sample yielded at least 3 million CDR3-containing paired-end reads. All of the RNA was converted into first-strand cDNA using the Mint cDNA synthesis kit, with a TRBC-specific oligonucleotide serving as the primer. All cDNA was treated with uracil-DNA glycosylase and then went through a first 18-cycle PCR with the universal primers M1SS and BC2_uni_R. For the original study's pipeline: For normalization, 1 million high-quality reads were randomly selected from each sample, with every read carrying a distinct molecular identifier. Instead of being binned into consensus sequences, reads that shared molecular identifiers were thrown out. MiTCR, with a Q25 quality threshold and the strictest error-elimination algorithm, was used for CDR3 identification, clonotype clustering and error correction. A nonparametric unseen species model using Euler transformation provided a lower-bound estimate of total TCR beta diversity. The public sequencing data were trimmed at Q25 with fastp and processed into clonotypes with MiXCR by TCRdb, which kept only in-frame beta chains. Duplicate CDR3 protein sequences are folded into a single record with the most common DNA and genes. The authors' filters were not applied to this entry. The sample table records about 970,000 distinct CDR3 sequences; just over 50% of these occur just once. Jointly, the top ten make up 20% to 25% of the sample.

The clonotype was recovered from a woman aged 55-69 years in good health. This receptor chain uses TRBV7-9 and TRBJ2-4, and 9 junctional nucleotides match TRBD2. The specimen was blood. The CDR3 reads CASSSGREGSYGQYF. The DNA sequence is given as TGTGCCAGCAGCTCCGGGCGGGAGGGATCCTACGGGCAGTACTTC.